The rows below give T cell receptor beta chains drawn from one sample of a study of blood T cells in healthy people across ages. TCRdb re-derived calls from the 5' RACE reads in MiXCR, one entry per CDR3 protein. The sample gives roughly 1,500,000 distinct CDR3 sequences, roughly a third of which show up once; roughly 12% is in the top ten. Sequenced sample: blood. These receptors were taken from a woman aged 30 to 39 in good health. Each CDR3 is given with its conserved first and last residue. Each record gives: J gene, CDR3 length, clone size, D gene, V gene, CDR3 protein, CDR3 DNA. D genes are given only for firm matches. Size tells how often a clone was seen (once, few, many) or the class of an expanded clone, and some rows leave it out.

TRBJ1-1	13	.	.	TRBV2	CASRVSMNTEAFF	TGTGCCAGCAGAGTATCCATGAACACTGAAGCTTTCTTT
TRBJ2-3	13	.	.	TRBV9	CASRTISTDTQYF	TGTGCCAGCCGGACGATAAGCACAGATACGCAGTATTTT
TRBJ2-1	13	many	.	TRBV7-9	CASSEIGAAVPFF	TGTGCCAGCAGCGAAATTGGTGCCGCAGTCCCGTTCTTC
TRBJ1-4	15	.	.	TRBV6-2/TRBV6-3	CASKEGQATNEKLFF	TGTGCCAGCAAAGAAGGCCAAGCAACTAATGAAAAACTGTTTTTT
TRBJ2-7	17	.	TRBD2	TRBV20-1	CSARGWTSAGLLDEQYF	TGCAGTGCTAGAGGGTGGACTAGCGCGGGGCTGTTGGACGAGCAGTACTTC
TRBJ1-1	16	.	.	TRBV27	CASSSDRPLMNTEAFF	TGTGCCAGCAGTTCAGACAGGCCCCTCATGAACACTGAAGCTTTCTTT
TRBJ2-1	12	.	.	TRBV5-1	CASNRVGNEQFF	TGCGCCAGCAACAGGGTTGGCAATGAGCAGTTCTTC
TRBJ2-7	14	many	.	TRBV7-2	CASSLSHNTYEQYF	TGTGCCAGCAGCTTATCGCACAACACCTACGAGCAGTACTTC
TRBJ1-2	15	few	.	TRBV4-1	CASSQTKTGNYGYTF	TGCGCCAGCAGCCAAACCAAGACCGGTAACTATGGCTACACCTTC
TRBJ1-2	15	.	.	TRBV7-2	CASSSQGREAYGYTF	TGTGCCAGCAGCTCACAGGGAAGGGAGGCCTATGGCTACACCTTC
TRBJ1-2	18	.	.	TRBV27	CASSLTRSVRDVNYGYTF	TGTGCCAGCAGCCTAACACGGTCCGTCCGGGACGTTAACTATGGCTACACCTTC
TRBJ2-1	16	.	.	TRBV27	CASSPRAASSYNEQFF	TGTGCCAGCAGTCCCCGCGCTGCAAGCTCCTACAATGAGCAGTTCTTC
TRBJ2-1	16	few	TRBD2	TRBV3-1	CASSQDSRGGDNEQFF	TGTGCCAGCAGCCAAGACTCCCGCGGGGGAGATAATGAGCAGTTCTTC
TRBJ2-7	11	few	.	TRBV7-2	CASSSASVQYF	TGTGCCAGCAGCTCCGCCAGTGTGCAGTACTTC
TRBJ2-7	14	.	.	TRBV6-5	CASSANGPTYEQYF	TGTGCCAGCAGTGCAAACGGGCCAACCTACGAGCAGTACTTC
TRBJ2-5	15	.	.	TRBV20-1	CSARDFGFSQGTQYF	TGCAGTGCTAGAGATTTCGGTTTCTCTCAAGGGACCCAGTACTTC